The rows below give T cell receptor beta chains drawn from one sample of a study of blood T cell repertoires in COVID-19. Generated by immunoSEQ multiplex PCR, the TCRdb table keeps only in-frame clones and is missing some. The repertoire has 65,000 or so clones, about 66% of them found once; the top ten carry over 50%. What was sequenced was PBMCs or T cells enriched from blood (not recorded which). These receptors were taken from a woman aged 60-75 years who had been exposed to COVID-19. Both conserved end residues are part of each CDR3. The D gene is left open where the match is weak. Some rows mark clone size as missing; the rest say once, few, many or name a class of expanded clone.

>.|TRBV5-5|.|TRBJ2-2
TGTGCCAGCAGCTTGGAGGCGGGAAGGATCACCGGGGAGCTGTTTTTT
CASSLEAGRITGELFF
>once|TRBV7-2|.|TRBJ2-5
TGTGCCAGCAGCTTAGACAGGTTTGTCGAGACCCAGTACTTC
CASSLDRFVETQYF
>.|TRBV19|TRBD1|TRBJ2-3
TGTGCCAGTAGAGGGGGACAGGGCGAAGCAGATACGCAGTATTTT
CASRGGQGEADTQYF
>many|TRBV5-1|.|TRBJ2-1
TGCGCCAGCAGCTTGGGAAGTTATTGGCCTGAGCAGTTCTTC
CASSLGSYWPEQFF
>.|TRBV28|.|TRBJ2-7
TGTGCCAGCAGTTTACTAGATCTCGAGCAGTACTTC
CASSLLDLEQYF
>.|TRBV14|TRBD1|TRBJ2-3
TGTGCCAGCAGCCAAGGGACAGGGACAGATACGCAGTATTTT
CASSQGTGTDTQYF
>.|TRBV6-5|.|TRBJ1-2
TGTGCCAGCAGCGCGGGGGAGGGTGGCTACACCTTC
CASSAGEGGYTF
>many|TRBV9|.|TRBJ1-3
TGTGCCAGCAGCGTAGAAGGGGCATCGGGAAACACCATATATTTT
CASSVEGASGNTIYF
>.|TRBV5-1|.|TRBJ1-3
TGCGCCAGCAGCTTGACCGCGGCCGGAAACACCATATATTTT
CASSLTAAGNTIYF
>.|TRBV25-1|.|TRBJ2-7
TGTGCCAGCAGTGAATATAATGGGAGGGGGATCTCCTACGAGCAGTACTTC
CASSEYNGRGISYEQYF
>few|TRBV30|.|TRBJ1-2
TGTGCCTGGAGTGTACAAAACGCCCGGAGTGGCTACACCTTC
CAWSVQNARSGYTF
>.|TRBV3-1/TRBV3-2|.|TRBJ1-4
TGTGCCAGCAGCCAAGGGCGGGAAGGGCAAAAACTGTTTTTT
CASSQGREGQKLFF
>.|TRBV27|TRBD1|TRBJ1-2
TGTGCCAGCAGTCTCCGACAGGGTTTGGACTATGGCTACACCTTC
CASSLRQGLDYGYTF
>.|TRBV5-1|TRBD2|TRBJ2-1
TGCGCCAGCAGCCCGACCCCGGGGGGCTCCTACAATGAGCAGTTCTTC
CASSPTPGGSYNEQFF
>.|TRBV5-8|TRBD1|TRBJ1-6
TGTGCCAGCGGACAGGGGGCGCGCCCTAATTCACCCCTCCACTTT
CASGQGARPNSPLHF
>.|TRBV19|TRBD1|TRBJ1-1
TGTGCCAGTAGTATAGGGACAGGTTTGAACACTGAAGCTTTCTTT
CASSIGTGLNTEAFF
>.|TRBV9|TRBD2|TRBJ2-1
TGTGCCAGCAGCGCGGGACTAGCGAAGTCTAACAATGAGCAGTTCTTC
CASSAGLAKSNNEQFF
>.|TRBV6-6|TRBD1|TRBJ1-5
TGTGCCAGCAGAACCGTGACAGGGGCTCTCGATCAGCCCCAGCATTTT
CASRTVTGALDQPQHF
>.|TRBV19|.|TRBJ1-1
TGTGCCAGTAGCCGGACAGCCCTTGAAGCTTTCTTT
CASSRTALEAFF
>.|TRBV2|TRBD1|TRBJ2-6
TGTGCCAGCAGAATTTCGGGACAGGGGGCATTAGGGGCCAACGTCCTGACTTTC
CASRISGQGALGANVLTF
>.|TRBV9|TRBD2|TRBJ2-2
TGTGCCAGCAGCTTTGGGTTAGCGGGGGGGACCGGGGAGCTGTTTTTT
CASSFGLAGGTGELFF
>.|TRBV4-2|.|TRBJ1-2
TGTGCCAGCACCTTATATACCGGCAAGAGGGATGGCTACACCTTC
CASTLYTGKRDGYTF
>.|TRBV7-9|.|TRBJ1-5
TGTGCCAGCAGCGCCAGTGGGGGGAATCAGCCCCAGCATTTT
CASSASGGNQPQHF
>.|TRBV5-1|TRBD1|TRBJ2-1
TGCGCCAGCAGCCCAGGACAGGGGGAGACCGTCTTTAAGCAGTTCTTC
CASSPGQGETVFKQFF
>.|TRBV4-2|TRBD1|TRBJ1-3
TGTGCCAGCAGCCAATCCGGGACAGGGGTGACTGGAAACACCATATATTTT
CASSQSGTGVTGNTIYF
>.|TRBV28|.|TRBJ2-6
TGTGCCAGCACCCTACGCTCTGGGGCCAACGTCCTGACTTTC
CASTLRSGANVLTF
>few|TRBV28|.|TRBJ1-3
TGTGCCAGCAGTTTGGCAGGGTCCAGAAACACCATATATTTT
CASSLAGSRNTIYF
>.|TRBV4-1|TRBD2|TRBJ2-3
TGCGCCAGCAGCCAAGACGGGGCAAGCGGGGGTTATGCAGATACGCAGTATTTT
CASSQDGASGGYADTQYF
>.|TRBV5-1|TRBD2|TRBJ2-1
TGCGCCAGCAGCCCTGGACTAGCGGGAGAGGGGTACAATGAGCAGTTCTTC
CASSPGLAGEGYNEQFF
>.|TRBV14|TRBD2|TRBJ2-1
TGTGCCAGCAGCCGCAGCGGGGGGGGCTACAATGAGCAGTTCTTC
CASSRSGGGYNEQFF
>.|TRBV12-2|.|TRBJ1-2
TGTGCAAGTCGCTTAGGGGGCAGTTTTAACTATGGCTACACCTTC
CASRLGGSFNYGYTF
>.|TRBV30|.|TRBJ2-7
TGTGCCTGGAGCCCAGGGTACGAGCAGTACTTC
CAWSPGYEQYF
>.|TRBV9|.|TRBJ1-4
TGTGCCAGCAGCGGAAAGGGGCATGCTAATGAAAAACTGTTTTTT
CASSGKGHANEKLFF
>.|TRBV18|TRBD1|TRBJ2-2
TGTGCCAGCTCCCTAGGACAGGGAAACACCGGGGAGCTGTTTTTT
CASSLGQGNTGELFF
>.|TRBV4-2|.|TRBJ2-5
TGTGCCAGCAGCCCCACCGCCTGGGCAGAGACCCAGTACTTC
CASSPTAWAETQYF
>.|TRBV7-8|.|TRBJ1-2
TGTGCCAGCAGCTTAAGGACAGACTATGGCTACACCTTC
CASSLRTDYGYTF
>.|TRBV28|.|TRBJ1-1
TGTGCCAGCAGATACAGGGACCTGTCTGAAGCTTTCTTT
CASRYRDLSEAFF
>.|TRBV27|.|TRBJ1-1
TGTGCCAGCAGTAACATGAACACTGAAGCTTTCTTT
CASSNMNTEAFF
>.|TRBV5-1|.|TRBJ2-7
TGCGCCAGCCAACTCAGGGGGGACGCCTACGAGCAGTACTTC
CASQLRGDAYEQYF
>.|TRBV5-1|.|TRBJ2-5
TGCGCCAGCAGCTTGGGTGGTAGAGAGACCCAGTACTTC
CASSLGGRETQYF
>.|TRBV28|.|TRBJ1-2
TGTGCCAGCAAGCAGGGGTTTGGCTACACCTTC
CASKQGFGYTF
>.|TRBV19|.|TRBJ1-3
TGTGCCAGTAGTATTCGGACAGCTGGAAACACCATATATTTT
CASSIRTAGNTIYF
>.|TRBV7-8|.|TRBJ2-3
TGTGCCAGCAGCTTAGACGCGGGGGCGGGAGATACGCAGTATTTT
CASSLDAGAGDTQYF
>.|TRBV19|.|TRBJ2-4
TGTGCCAGTAGTAGGGGGCCTACTTTTCTAGCCAAAAACATTCAGTACTTC
CASSRGPTFLAKNIQYF
>.|TRBV24-1|.|TRBJ2-1
TGTGCCACCAGTGTTTCCGGGGTCAATGAGCAGTTCTTC
CATSVSGVNEQFF
>.|TRBV7-2|.|TRBJ2-1
TGTGCCAGCAGCCCCACGTTCGGCTACAATGAGCAGTTCTTC
CASSPTFGYNEQFF
>.|TRBV7-9|TRBD1|TRBJ1-1
TGTGCCAGCAGCTTCTACCGGGACAGGGACACTGAAGCTTTCTTT
CASSFYRDRDTEAFF
>once|TRBV27|.|TRBJ1-6
TGTGCCAGCAGTTTCGGGGGGATTCAATCACCCCTCCACTTT
CASSFGGIQSPLHF
>.|TRBV5-6|TRBD2|TRBJ2-4
TGTGCCAGCAGCTTTGGGACTAGCGGCAAAAACATTCAGTACTTC
CASSFGTSGKNIQYF
>.|TRBV7-9|.|TRBJ1-1
TGTGCCAGCAGTTTGAGCGCCGGAGGGGAAGCTTTCTTT
CASSLSAGGEAFF
>few|TRBV5-5|TRBD1|TRBJ2-1
TGTGCCAGCAGCTTGGAGGCCAGGGGGAGCTCCTACAATGAGCAGTTCTTC
CASSLEARGSSYNEQFF
>.|TRBV7-8|TRBD2|TRBJ2-1
TGTGCCAGCAGCCCTCAGACTAGCGGGAGGGCCGCTGAGCAGTTCTTC
CASSPQTSGRAAEQFF
>few|TRBV9|.|TRBJ1-3
TGTGCCAGCAGCGGAGGCAGACCCTCTGGAAACACCATATATTTT
CASSGGRPSGNTIYF
>.|TRBV11-2|.|TRBJ1-4
TGTGCCAGCAGCCTTACAGGGGAAAAACTGTTTTTT
CASSLTGEKLFF
>.|TRBV2|TRBD1|TRBJ1-3
TGTGCCAGCATGAGCAGGGGGTCTGGAAACACCATATATTTT
CASMSRGSGNTIYF